This T cell receptor (beta chain) was profiled in a study of cytomegalovirus exposure and HLA in healthy donors. A remark on this clone: What it recognizes is unknown.

PCR was performed using 60 Vbeta and 13 Jbeta primers. The repertoire was sequenced with immunoSEQ multiplex PCR; TCRdb's copy has only in-frame clones and lacks some. The sample consists of about 160,000 clones, roughly 77% of them appearing once. Per germline, CDR1 LNHNV and CDR2 YYDKDF (reference sequence). The CDR3 covers 17 residues. With V trimmed by 1 base and J by 1 base, 7 bases remained unmatched. Study findings and constraints: Researchers reported in a later analysis that a missense DCLRE1C variant was tied to TCR beta V- and J-gene trimming. TCR association rates varied by HLA locus in a later analysis, with DRB1 highest and HLA-C lowest. Later work found most CMV-associated TCR beta chains apparently HLA-restricted.

This receptor was taken from a woman between 50 and 59 years old in good health and CMV-seropositive. Source material: PBMCs. The J gene is TRBJ2-5, the V gene TRBV15, with 9 bases aligning to TRBD2. Written as DNA, the CDR3 is TGTGCCACCAGCAGAGGGGGACTTAGCGGGGGCCAAGAGACCCAGTACTTC. Translation: CATSRGGLSGGQETQYF.